This T cell receptor (beta chain) was found in a study of blood T cell repertoires in COVID-19. Germline V lookup: CDR1 KGHSH, CDR2 LQKENI. Unmatched junction bases numbered 11, after V lost 3 bases and J lost 0 bases. This CDR3 has 19 residues. The table came from immunoSEQ multiplex PCR; TCRdb's copy has only in-frame clones and leaves some out. This sample yields approximately 230,000 clones, of which 65% to 90% are seen a single time; roughly 4.9% belongs to the top ten. The genes are TRBV18 and TRBJ2-2; 9 bases fit TRBD1. The specimen sequenced was peripheral blood. This receptor was taken from a woman aged 80 or older with active or convalescent COVID-19. This CDR3 is CASSPPVGQGLSNTGELFF. The CDR3 region has the DNA TGTGCCAGCTCACCGCCAGTCGGACAGGGGCTGTCGAACACCGGGGAGCTGTTTTTT.